The source of this T cell receptor beta chain is a study of PD-L1 blockade in urothelial cancer. Study information: Atezolizumab was started by patients in about 2014 at 1,200 mg intravenously every 3 weeks. At 6 weeks and at 3 weeks (second dose) after treatment start, blood was analyzed. Study-wide points: Below-median pretreatment blood TCR clonality predicted better survival.

Trimming took 8 bases from V and 0 from J; bases not matched to a gene: 0. CDR1 and CDR2 (germline): SGHTA, FQGTGA. This CDR3 comprises 12 residues. A word on this clone: The target antigen is unknown.

Sequencing used immunoSEQ multiplex PCR; TCRdb keeps in-frame clones, though not all of them. The sample holds approximately 100,000 clones, about 85% seen once. The source material was PBMCs, sampled around atezolizumab (anti-PD-L1) treatment. This sequence joins TRBV7-3 and TRBJ1-1; TRBD1 agrees at 7 bases. This clonotype originated in a man aged 45-65 years with urothelial cancer. This CDR3 reads CASGTVNTEAFF. For the CDR3, the DNA is TGTGCCAGCGGGACAGTGAACACTGAAGCTTTCTTT.